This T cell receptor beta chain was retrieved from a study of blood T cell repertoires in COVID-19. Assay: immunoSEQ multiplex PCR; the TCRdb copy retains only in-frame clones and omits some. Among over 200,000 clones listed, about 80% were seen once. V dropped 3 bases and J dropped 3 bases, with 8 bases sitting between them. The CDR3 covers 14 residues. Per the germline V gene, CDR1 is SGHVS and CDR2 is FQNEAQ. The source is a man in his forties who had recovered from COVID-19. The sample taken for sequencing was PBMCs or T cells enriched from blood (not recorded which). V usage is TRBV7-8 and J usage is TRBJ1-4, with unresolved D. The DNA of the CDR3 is TGTGCCAGCAGCTTGGGCTCATCTAATGAAAAACTGTTTTTT. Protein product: CASSLGSSNEKLFF.